This T cell receptor beta chain was recovered during a study of a mutant IDH1 vaccine in newly diagnosed glioma. Looking at the study overall: The study gave patients eight vaccinations in weeks 1, 3, 5, 7, 11, 15, 19, 23. The treated population exhibited a male proportion of about 60%, a female proportion of roughly 40%, and a mean age of about 40 years. Investigators started vaccination 4-6 weeks after radiotherapy alone, or with temozolomide cycles.

As for this clone: The antigen is undetermined.

The protocol was immunoSEQ multiplex PCR, while the TCRdb copy is restricted to in-frame clones and leaves out a portion. The sample holds roughly 130,000 clones, roughly 78% seen once. Stated time point: week 11, during vaccination. Each dose delivered 300 ug of mutant IDH1 20-mer peptide subcutaneously with imiquimod. The CDR3 contains 13 residues. The germline gives CDR1 SEHNR, CDR2 FQNEAQ (reference sequence). V lost 7 bases and J lost 4; bases outside the gene matches: 6. The genes are TRBV7-9 and TRBJ2-5; 7 bases are shared with TRBD1. Sequencing was performed on PBMCs, taken from a glioma patient whose treatment included an IDH1 peptide vaccine. This receptor was taken from a man aged 40-50 years with glioma. The CDR3 region has the DNA TGTGCCAGCACCCTGACAGGGCTAGAGACCCAGTACTTC. Residues: CASTLTGLETQYF. Full variable domain (rest looked up from reference TRBV7-9 and TRBJ2-5): DTGVSQNPRHKITKRGQNVTFRCDPISEHNRLYWYRQTLGQGPEFLTYFQNEAQLEKSRLLSDRFSAERPKGSFSTLEIQRTEQGDSAMYLCASTLTGLETQYFGPGTRLLVL.